This TCR beta chain is from a study of blood T cell repertoires in COVID-19. In germline, CDR1 is SGHRS, CDR2 YFSETQ. Trimming took off 2 bases at V and 6 bases at J, with 9 bases between the two ends. The CDR3 sequence is 13 residues long. Method: immunoSEQ multiplex PCR; TCRdb's copy keeps in-frame clones and lacks some. The top ten clones hold less than 35% of a sample with fewer than 95,000 clones, roughly 89% of them seen once. The source is a man over 45 with active or convalescent COVID-19. Sequencing used peripheral blood. J is TRBJ2-1 and V is TRBV5-1; the D gene is possibly TRBD1 (6 bases). The CDR3: CASSFQGTNEQFF. The CDR3 region has the DNA TGCGCCAGCAGCTTCCAGGGGACCAATGAGCAGTTCTTC.